The 5 T cell receptor beta chains given below trace back to one sample, sequenced in a study of graft-versus-host responses after intestinal transplantation. These receptors have no known antigen. Some clones are missing from TCRdb's copy, which holds only in-frame ones; the method was immunoSEQ multiplex PCR. The profile shows 90,000 to 150,000 clones, around 93% of them singletons. This sample comprised unstimulated CD4+ T cells sorted from spleen or lymph node cells, obtained before intestinal transplant. These receptors were collected from a human donor who received an intestinal transplant.

The chain joins TRBV2 to TRBJ1-2; 7 nucleotides match TRBD1. V gave up 4 bases and J gave up 0 bases; unmatched junction bases: 2. The CDR3 loop spans 14 amino acids. Germline CDR1 is SNHLY and CDR2 is FYNNEI. Here the CDR3 reads CASSGQGANYGYTF. The CDR3 region has the DNA TGTGCCAGCAGTGGACAGGGCGCTAACTATGGCTACACCTTC.

This clone was counted a single time. The genes are TRBV27 and TRBJ2-7; 11 bases are a match to TRBD2. Germline V CDR1 and CDR2: MNHEY, SMNVEV (reference sequence). This CDR3 is built from 15 residues. Trimming at V came to 3 bases and at J to 3 bases, leaving 4 bases not matched to a gene. CDR3 coding DNA: TGTGCCAGCAGTTTTTCCGGGACTAGCGGCTACGAGCAGTACTTC. Residues: CASSFSGTSGYEQYF.

V usage is TRBV18 and J usage is TRBJ2-5, with D tentatively TRBD1 (5 bases). CDR3 length equals 13 residues. The germline CDR1 and CDR2 sequences are KGHSH and LQKENI. Trimming took 3 bases from V and 11 from J, leaving 16 bases between them. CDR3 DNA: TGTGCCAGCTCACCTACAGGCTCGTTGGAGCAGTACTTC. Translating gives CASSPTGSLEQYF. Drawing the rest from reference TRBV18 and TRBJ2-5, the complete variable domain is NAGVMQNPRHLVRRRGQEARLRCSPMKGHSHVYWYRQLPEEGLKFMVYLQKENIIDESGMPKERFSAEFPKEGPSILRIQQVVRGDSAAYFCASSPTGSLEQYFGPGTRLLVL.

This clone was counted a few times. The rearrangement joins TRBV10-3 to TRBJ1-2; tentatively, D is TRBD1 (6 bases). V dropped 10 bases and J dropped 6 bases, with 24 bases sitting between them. Germline CDR1 reads ENHRY; CDR2 reads SYGVKD. This CDR3 spans 15 amino acids. CDR3 bases: TGTGCCACCTCTTCAGGGGTTGGGGTTGAGGATGGCTACACCTTC. It is translated as CATSSGVGVEDGYTF.

The chain employs TRBV5-1 and TRBJ2-1; 9 bases agree with TRBD2. Germline-derived CDR1 and CDR2 are SGHRS and YFSETQ. The CDR3 spans 16 residues. Trimming at V came to 3 bases and at J to 5 bases, leaving 9 bases not matched to a gene. The CDR3 bases are TGCGCCAGCAGCTGGACCGCGGGAGGGCCTAACAATGAGCAGTTCTTC. Its protein product is CASSWTAGGPNNEQFF.